These 23 T cell receptor beta chains originate from one sample sequenced in a study of CD8 T cells in ankylosing spondylitis. A single record per CDR3 protein comes from TCRdb applying MiXCR to the 5' RACE reads. The repertoire holds roughly 130,000 distinct CDR3 sequences, with 7% as singletons. The specimen sequenced was blood, either unsorted or a sorted T cell fraction (not recorded which). These receptors all come from a male donor with ankylosing spondylitis or in good health (not recorded which).

This clonotype was observed many times. The gene calls are TRBV10-3 and TRBJ2-1; D remains unclear. Germline V gene lookup returns CDR1 ENHRY and CDR2 SYGVKD. The CDR3 has 10 residues. V dropped 8 bases and J dropped 7 bases, with 6 bases sitting between them. The DNA of the CDR3 is TGTGCCATCGGGGAAAATGAGCAGTTCTTC. Translation: CAIGENEQFF.

This clonotype was seen repeatedly, ten times or more. This chain joins TRBV2 and TRBJ2-1, with 14 bases that match TRBD2. V gave up 5 bases and J gave up 15 bases; unmatched junction bases: 12. The CDR3 covers 15 residues. In germline, CDR1 is SNHLY, CDR2 FYNNEI. CDR3 loop: CASSTGLAGGYDTFF. Here the CDR3 DNA reads TGTGCCAGCAGTACCGGACTAGCGGGGGGCTACGACACGTTCTTC.

This clonotype was counted at least ten times. CDR3 sequence (DNA): TGTGCCAGCAGTTTGGAGGCCCTTAATGAAAAACTGTTTTTT. This encodes CASSLEALNEKLFF. The J gene is TRBJ1-4, the V gene TRBV12-3 or TRBV12-4; no definite D call. The CDR3 extends over 14 amino acids. V dropped 3 bases and J dropped 4 bases, with 9 bases sitting between them.

This clonotype appeared many times. The chain has TRBV18 and TRBJ2-4; D unclear. Germline V gene lookup returns CDR1 KGHSH and CDR2 LQKENI. The length of the CDR3 is 12 residues. V was cut by 2 bases and J by 15 bases, with 14 bases left in between. CDR3 sequence (DNA): TGTGCCAGCTCACCAGATTCCGAAAAGTCGTACTTC. Its translation is CASSPDSEKSYF.

The sample holds many counts of this clonotype. The chain recombines TRBV5-1 with TRBJ2-3; 14 nucleotides line up with TRBD2. Germline CDR1 reads SGHRS; CDR2 reads YFSETQ. The ends lost 4 bases at V and 1 base at J; junction bases unmatched: 2. This CDR3 is built from 16 residues. The CDR3, as DNA: TGCGCCAGCAGCATGGGACTAGCGGGGGGCACAGATACGCAGTATTTT. Translation: CASSMGLAGGTDTQYF.

This clonotype has at least ten counts. The V and J genes are TRBV12-3 or TRBV12-4 and TRBJ2-2, with 7 bases identical to TRBD2. The CDR3 spans 14 residues. With 5 bases clipped from V and 8 bases from J, the junction kept 8 bases outside the gene matches. Here the CDR3 DNA reads TGTGCCAGCAGTCCCACTAGCGCATCGGGGGAGCTGTTTTTT. Residues: CASSPTSASGELFF.

This clonotype has ten or more counts. This rearrangement joins TRBV25-1 to TRBJ2-1; D uncertain. Germline CDR1 reads MGHDK; CDR2 reads SYGVNS. The CDR3 is made up of 13 amino acids. V was trimmed by 7 bases and J by 8 bases, leaving 15 bases between them. The CDR3 DNA sequence: TGTGCCAGCACGGAATTGGGTGGAGATGAGCAGTTCTTC. Translation: CASTELGGDEQFF.

This clonotype showed up many times. This chain links TRBV20-1 with TRBJ1-5; perhaps TRBD1 as D (5 bases). Trimming took off 6 bases at V and 0 bases at J, with 21 bases between the two ends. Germline V gives CDR1 DFQATT, CDR2 SNEGSKA (reference sequence). The CDR3 contains 17 residues. CDR3 sequence (DNA): TGCAGTGCGCGGGGCCCGCCCTATCCGGGTAGCAATCAGCCCCAGCATTTT. It encodes CSARGPPYPGSNQPQHF.

This clonotype has at least ten counts. The J gene is TRBJ1-6, the V gene TRBV7-9; 7 bases map to TRBD1. Germline values: CDR1 SEHNR, CDR2 FQNEAQ (reference sequence). This CDR3 has 14 amino acids. V was pared by 1 base and J by 9 bases, with 3 bases of the junction left unmatched. Written as DNA, the CDR3 is TGTGCCAGCAGCTTAGGGGCAGGGGGTTCACCCCTCCACTTT. Translated, it gives CASSLGAGGSPLHF.

The chain recombines TRBV18 with TRBJ1-2, with D perhaps matching TRBD1 (5 bases). The V gene's germline CDR1 is KGHSH and CDR2 LQKENI. This CDR3 is 13 amino acids long. With 8 bases removed from V and 4 bases from J, the gap between germline ends came to 14 bases. The CDR3 DNA is TGTGCCAGCACCCCGACAGCCTTCTATGGCTACACCTTC. Translated: CASTPTAFYGYTF.

This clonotype occurred many times. The chain combines TRBV20-1 with TRBJ2-1; tentatively, D is TRBD1 (5 bases). V lost 6 bases to trimming and J lost 0 bases, with 15 bases between them. This CDR3 region has 15 residues. Per germline, CDR1 DFQATT and CDR2 SNEGSKA (reference sequence). Written as DNA, the CDR3 is TGCAGTGCAGGTTTGGGGCATTACTCCTACAATGAGCAGTTCTTC. It yields the protein CSAGLGHYSYNEQFF.

This clonotype was recorded a few times. The rearrangement uses TRBV5-1 and TRBJ2-1; TRBD2 is a possible D gene (5 bases). The V gene lost 7 bases and the J gene lost 1 base, with 9 bases spanning the gap. The CDR3 consists of 13 residues. Germline V gives CDR1 SGHRS, CDR2 YFSETQ. CDR3 bases: TGCGCCAGCGGGAGTGTTTCCTACAATGAGCAGTTCTTC. Its protein is CASGSVSYNEQFF.

This clonotype was observed many times. This sequence joins TRBV5-1 and TRBJ1-1; 11 bases are shared with TRBD1. CDR1 and CDR2 (germline): SGHRS, YFSETQ. This CDR3 spans 13 amino acids. Trimming cost V 4 bases and J 6 bases; bases outside gene matches: 2. This chain's CDR3 is CASSPGQGAEAFF. The CDR3 DNA sequence: TGCGCCAGCAGCCCGGGACAGGGGGCTGAAGCTTTCTTT.

This clonotype has more than one count but fewer than ten. The chain links TRBV5-1 to TRBJ1-2; D is ambiguous. The germline V and J ends were trimmed by 0 bases and 8 bases, with 14 bases remaining between them. Germline V gene lookup returns CDR1 SGHRS and CDR2 YFSETQ. The CDR3 loop spans 14 amino acids. DNA of the CDR3: TGCGCCAGCAGCTTGGAGTCCGTAGTGTACGGCTACACCTTC. Its protein is CASSLESVVYGYTF.

This clonotype was counted only a few times. V gene TRBV12-3 or TRBV12-4 combines with J gene TRBJ2-1; a possible D gene is TRBD2 (5 bases). This CDR3 spans 16 amino acids. The V end lost 6 bases, the J end lost 0 bases, and 15 bases lay between the germline ends. For the CDR3, the DNA is TGTGCCAGCAGCTCCAGCCTAGAGGGCTCCTACAATGAGCAGTTCTTC. It encodes CASSSSLEGSYNEQFF.

This clonotype was observed many times. This chain links TRBV3-1 with TRBJ2-3; tentatively, D is TRBD1 (6 bases). Per germline, CDR1 LGHDT and CDR2 YNNKEL (reference sequence). The CDR3 covers 14 residues. V was clipped by 3 bases and J by 4 bases, with 11 bases between them. For the CDR3, the DNA is TGTGCCAGCAGCCACAGGGGAAAACCAGATACGCAGTATTTT. It is translated as CASSHRGKPDTQYF.

This clonotype has at least ten counts. J is TRBJ2-7 and V is TRBV5-6, with D tentatively TRBD2 (5 bases). Germline values: CDR1 SGHDT, CDR2 YYEEEE. Trimming shortened V by 5 bases and J by 2 bases, and 14 bases separated the two germline ends. This CDR3 contains 14 residues. The CDR3 coding sequence is TGTGCCAGCAGAGGAGGCAGGTTAACCTACGAGCAGTACTTC. This translates into CASRGGRLTYEQYF.

This clonotype was seen many times. The V gene is TRBV9, the J gene TRBJ2-1; D is ambiguous. The germline gives CDR1 SGDLS, CDR2 YYNGEE. Deletions cut 0 bases from V and 0 bases from J, with 7 bases between. This CDR3 is built from 15 residues. In DNA form, the CDR3 reads TGTGCCAGCAGCGTAGAGGGCGGCTCCTACAATGAGCAGTTCTTC. This sequence encodes CASSVEGGSYNEQFF.

The chain uses TRBV15 and TRBJ2-1; 9 nucleotides align to TRBD2. J was trimmed by 1 base and V by 2 bases; bases with no gene match: 3. CDR3 length equals 16 residues. Looked up from germline, CDR1 is LNHNV and CDR2 is YYDKDF (reference sequence). This chain's CDR3 is CATSRLGLASYNEQFF. CDR3 coding DNA: TGTGCCACCAGCAGATTGGGACTAGCTTCCTACAATGAGCAGTTCTTC.

As to this clonotype: A much larger clone sits a single nucleotide away, making a read error possible. The J gene is TRBJ2-7, the V gene TRBV6-6, with no clear D. The CDR3 consists of 12 residues. CDR1 and CDR2 (germline): MNHNY, SVGAGI (reference sequence). The CDR3 nucleotides are TGTCCCAGCAGCCCGGTCGCCCACGAGCAGTACTTC. As protein: CPSSPVAHEQYF.

This clonotype has ten or more counts. The chain couples TRBV19 to TRBJ2-2, with 9 positions matching TRBD2. Per the germline V gene, CDR1 is LNHDA and CDR2 is SQIVND (reference sequence). The CDR3 is made up of 17 amino acids. Trimming removed 5 bases from V and 2 bases from J; junction bases left unmatched: 9. For the CDR3, the DNA is TGTGCCAGTAGTCCGGGGGTAGCGGGAGCAAACACCGGGGAGCTGTTTTTT. Encoded protein: CASSPGVAGANTGELFF.

This clonotype was recorded a few times. The rearrangement uses TRBV20-1 and TRBJ1-6; 7 bases are shared with TRBD1. The CDR3 totals 17 residues. V shed 0 bases, J shed 5 bases, and the junction held 10 bases outside the gene matches. Germline CDR1 is DFQATT and CDR2 is SNEGSKA (reference sequence). CDR3 sequence reads: CSARDGGRGQNNSPLHF. For the CDR3, the DNA is TGCAGTGCTAGAGATGGTGGGAGGGGACAGAATAATTCACCCCTCCACTTT.

This clonotype was counted ten times or more. The chain carries TRBV12-3 or TRBV12-4 and TRBJ2-1, with no clear D. The CDR3 is 12 amino acids. V was pared by 5 bases and J by 4 bases, with 6 bases between. CDR3 sequence (DNA): TGTGCCAGCAGTCCGGTTTACAATGAGCAGTTCTTC. It translates to CASSPVYNEQFF.